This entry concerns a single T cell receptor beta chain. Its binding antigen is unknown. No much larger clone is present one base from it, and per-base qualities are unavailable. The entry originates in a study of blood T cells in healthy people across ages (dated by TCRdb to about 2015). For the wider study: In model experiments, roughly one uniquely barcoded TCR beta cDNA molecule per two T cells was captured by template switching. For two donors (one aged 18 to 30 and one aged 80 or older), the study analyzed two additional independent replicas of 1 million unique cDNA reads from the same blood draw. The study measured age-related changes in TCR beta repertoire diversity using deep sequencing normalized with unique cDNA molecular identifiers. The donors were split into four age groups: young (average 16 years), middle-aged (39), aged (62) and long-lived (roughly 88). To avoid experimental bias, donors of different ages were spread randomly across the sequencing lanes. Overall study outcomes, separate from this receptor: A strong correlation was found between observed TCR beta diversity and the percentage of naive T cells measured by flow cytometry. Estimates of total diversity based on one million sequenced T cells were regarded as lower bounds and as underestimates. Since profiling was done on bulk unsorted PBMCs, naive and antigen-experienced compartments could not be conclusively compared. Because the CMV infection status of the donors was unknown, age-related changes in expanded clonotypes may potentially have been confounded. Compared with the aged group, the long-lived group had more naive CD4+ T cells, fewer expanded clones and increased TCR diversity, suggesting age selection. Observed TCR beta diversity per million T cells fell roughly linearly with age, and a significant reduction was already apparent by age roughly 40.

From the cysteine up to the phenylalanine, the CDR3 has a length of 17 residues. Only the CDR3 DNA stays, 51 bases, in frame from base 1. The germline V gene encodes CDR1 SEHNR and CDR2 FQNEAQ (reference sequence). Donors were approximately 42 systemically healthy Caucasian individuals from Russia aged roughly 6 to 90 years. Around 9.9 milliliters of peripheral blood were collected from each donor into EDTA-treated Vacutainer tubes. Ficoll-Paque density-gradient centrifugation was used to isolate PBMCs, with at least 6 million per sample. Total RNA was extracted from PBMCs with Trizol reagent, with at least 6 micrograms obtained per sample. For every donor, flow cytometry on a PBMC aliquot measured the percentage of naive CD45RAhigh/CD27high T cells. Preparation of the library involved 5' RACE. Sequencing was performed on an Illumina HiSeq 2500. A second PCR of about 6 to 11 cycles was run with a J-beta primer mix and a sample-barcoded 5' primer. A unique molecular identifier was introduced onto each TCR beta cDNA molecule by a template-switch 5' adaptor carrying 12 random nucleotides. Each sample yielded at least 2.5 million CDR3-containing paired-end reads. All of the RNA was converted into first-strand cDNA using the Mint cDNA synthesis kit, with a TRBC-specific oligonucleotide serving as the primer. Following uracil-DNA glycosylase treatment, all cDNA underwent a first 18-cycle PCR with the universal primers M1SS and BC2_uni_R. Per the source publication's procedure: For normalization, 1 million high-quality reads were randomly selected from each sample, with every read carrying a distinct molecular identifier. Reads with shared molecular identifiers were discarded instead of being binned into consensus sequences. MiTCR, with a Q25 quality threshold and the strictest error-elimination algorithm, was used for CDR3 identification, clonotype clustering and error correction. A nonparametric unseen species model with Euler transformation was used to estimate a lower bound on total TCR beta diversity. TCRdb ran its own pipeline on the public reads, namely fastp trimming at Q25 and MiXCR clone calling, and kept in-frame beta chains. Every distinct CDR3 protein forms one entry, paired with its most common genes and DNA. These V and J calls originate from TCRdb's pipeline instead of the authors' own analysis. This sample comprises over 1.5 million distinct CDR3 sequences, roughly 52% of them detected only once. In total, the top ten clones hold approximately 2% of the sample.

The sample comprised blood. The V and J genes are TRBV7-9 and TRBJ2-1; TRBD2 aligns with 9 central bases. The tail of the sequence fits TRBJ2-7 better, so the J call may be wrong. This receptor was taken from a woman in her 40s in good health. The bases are TGTGCCAGCAGCCAGCCGGCTAGCGGGGAACCCTACAATGAGCAGTACTTC. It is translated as CASSQPASGEPYNEQYF.